The subject of this entry is one T cell receptor beta chain. The data stem from a study of neurological immune-mediated disorders. The CDR3 is made up of 14 amino acids. V was shortened by 2 bases and J by 4 bases, with 8 bases between the two germline ends. CDR1 and CDR2 (germline): MNHEY, SMNVEV (reference sequence). TCRdb fed the 5' RACE reads into MiXCR, producing one record per CDR3 protein. This sample has roughly 50,000 distinct CDR3 sequences, with over 20% found just once. This chain uses TRBV27 with TRBJ2-2, with a possible D match to TRBD1 (5 bases). Sequences were obtained from PBMCs. This sequence was found in a woman aged 70-85 years in good health. This CDR3 reads CASSLGASTGELFF. The CDR3 coding sequence is TGTGCCAGCAGTTTAGGGGCGAGCACCGGGGAGCTGTTTTTT.